This record looks at one T cell receptor (beta chain) sequence and its context. This clonotype was detected ten times or more. The antigen it binds to is not known. No base qualities exist here, and no much larger clone lies one base off it. These data are taken from a study of T cells after yellow fever vaccination (dated by TCRdb to about 2019). Looking at the study overall: The SMART-Seq v4 Ultra Low Input RNA kit was used to prepare libraries from fractions with low cell numbers. Blood was collected at multiple timepoints before and after primary and secondary immunization, and bulk PBMC replicates and cell subsets were isolated. To follow T-cell clones before and after primary and booster YFV17D yellow fever vaccination, bulk TCR alpha and beta repertoires were sequenced over time. Two healthy male donors, one aged 18 to 30 and one aged 30 to 40 years, made up the cohort.

CDR1 and CDR2 (LGHNA, YSLEER) derive from the germline V gene. V lost 0 bases and J lost 3 bases; the stretch between them is 8 bases long. The CDR3 measures 14 amino acids from cysteine to phenylalanine. This entry keeps only the CDR3 DNA: 42 bases, framed from base 1. The run used an Illumina NovaSeq 6000. TCR cDNA was synthesized by 5'RACE template switching, which introduced a universal primer site and unique molecular identifiers. Priming for cDNA synthesis came from both the TCR alpha and TCR beta constant segments. Libraries were amplified in two PCR steps, with sample barcodes and sequencing adapters added in the second step. Sequencing of the libraries was done on either Illumina HiSeq 2500 (2x100 bp) or NovaSeq (2x150 bp). The published analysis was carried out like this. MIGEC handled demultiplexing of reads and collapsing into UMI consensus sequences, while MiXCR performed V(D)J alignment. Using edgeR on replicate PBMC samples, clonotypes were called vaccine-responding if FDR was below 0.01 and the log2 fold change was above 5 up to day 15. Each bulk clonotype received a CD4 or CD8 identity based on whether the sequenced CD4 or CD8 repertoire contained that clonotype at higher abundance. TCRdb handled the public reads itself, with Q25 trimming in fastp and clone calling in MiXCR, and kept productive beta chains. A single entry per CDR3 protein holds the most common genes and DNA from its merged rows. These V and J calls originate from TCRdb's pipeline instead of the authors' own analysis. Present in this sample are around 300,000 distinct CDR3 sequences, over 3.5% of which were seen just once. The biggest ten clones account for approximately 19% of the sample.

Reading the label with the study, this specimen's treatment or condition is: live attenuated yellow fever vaccine strain. At each blood-draw timepoint, two biological replicates of bulk PBMCs were obtained. A standard Ficoll-Paque protocol was used to isolate PBMCs from peripheral blood. RNA was extracted with TriZol from bulk PBMCs, CD4 and CD8 fractions, and dextramer-positive and dextramer-negative fractions. What the study reported, not specific to this receptor: A small fraction of clonotypes appeared in both the CD4 and CD8 compartments, likely as a result of convergent recombination. Computational filtering was needed because FACS-sorted repertoires could contain abundant contaminating clonotypes from the bulk population. Most clones expanded after primary vaccination (approximately 97% of CD4 and approximately 90% of CD8) were re-detected after the booster, suggesting that broad memory maintenance occurred. Only a couple of donors were included in the study, so the extent to which the findings can be generalized is limited. Compared with the primary T-cell response, the secondary T-cell response was faster but weaker, reaching its peak on day 5 rather than on day 15.

The chain is encoded by TRBV4-3 joined to TRBJ1-2; the D gene cannot be resolved reliably. The sequencing here drew on PBMCs, taken 15 days after the yellow fever booster vaccination. The receptor was isolated from a man aged 18 to 30 who received the YFV17D yellow fever vaccine. The CDR3 protein is CASSQEAGYYGYTF. Read as DNA, the sequence is TGCGCCAGCAGCCAAGAAGCGGGGTACTATGGCTACACCTTC.